This T cell receptor beta chain was captured by sequencing in a study of blood T cell repertoires in COVID-19. Study summary: COVID-19 samples, acute and convalescent, were from the United States, Italy and Spain. From T cells, B-cell-depleted T cells, or PBMCs came the material, which was cDNA or gDNA.

Original processing methods: Reference gene primer amplification gave nucleated cell count estimates. The protocol was immunoSEQ multiplex PCR, while the TCRdb copy is restricted to in-frame clones and leaves out a portion. V and J calls and clone size are given by that table; D and trimming were obtained from the DNA. The sample has around 350,000 clones, 85% to 90% seen once. The sample taken for sequencing was peripheral blood. The clonotype comes from a human donor in a cohort sampled during active COVID-19.

The DNA for the CDR3 is TGTGCCAGCAGAGCACCCGGGGGGGAGCAGTACTTC. It is translated as CASRAPGGEQYF. The rearrangement joins TRBV28 to TRBJ2-7; 7 bases agree with TRBD2. Germline CDR1 MDHEN, CDR2 SYDVKM. The V gene end was trimmed by 6 bases and the J gene end by 7 bases; junction bases not matched to a gene: 6. The CDR3 consists of 12 residues.